A selection of T cell receptor beta chains follows, all from one sample in a study of beta chain features in type 1 diabetes. Sequenced by immunoSEQ multiplex PCR; TCRdb stores in-frame clones only, minus some. The sample yields almost 350,000 clones, approximately 9.9% seen once. The sequenced sample consisted of central memory CD4+ T cells from blood. The source of these receptors is a man between 25 and 39 years old with type 1 diabetes. The CDR3 runs from the conserved cysteine through the conserved F or W. Each record gives: clone size, V gene, J gene, D gene, CDR3 DNA, CDR3 protein. A D gene is named only where the DNA matches it firmly. Clone size appears in some rows only: once, few, many, or a class for an expanded clone.

clone size: .
V gene: TRBV20-1
J gene: TRBJ2-5
D gene: .
CDR3 DNA: TGCAGTGCTTTACCGGAGGAGACCCAGTACTTC
CDR3 protein: CSALPEETQYF

clone size: few
V gene: TRBV6-5
J gene: TRBJ2-3
D gene: .
CDR3 DNA: TGTGCCAGCAGTTACCCGGCGGGAACGCAGTATTTT
CDR3 protein: CASSYPAGTQYF

clone size: .
V gene: TRBV13
J gene: TRBJ2-7
D gene: .
CDR3 DNA: TGTGCCAGCAGCCCGCGGCGGTTGGGTGAGCAGTACTTC
CDR3 protein: CASSPRRLGEQYF

clone size: .
V gene: TRBV19
J gene: TRBJ1-2
D gene: .
CDR3 DNA: TGTGCCAGTAGTATTGGGGGGACGAACTATGGCTACACCTTC
CDR3 protein: CASSIGGTNYGYTF

clone size: .
V gene: TRBV7-2
J gene: TRBJ1-2
D gene: .
CDR3 DNA: TGTGCCAGCAGCTTCCCTAACTATGGCTACACCTTC
CDR3 protein: CASSFPNYGYTF

clone size: .
V gene: TRBV7-2
J gene: TRBJ2-7
D gene: .
CDR3 DNA: TGTGCCAGCAGCTTATCTCGGGACAAGACCTACGAGCAGTACTTC
CDR3 protein: CASSLSRDKTYEQYF

clone size: few
V gene: TRBV7-9
J gene: TRBJ2-4
D gene: .
CDR3 DNA: TGTGCCAGCAGCTCCGGGGGAGGAGGGGCCAAAAACATTCAGTACTTC
CDR3 protein: CASSSGGGGAKNIQYF

clone size: .
V gene: TRBV29-1
J gene: TRBJ2-3
D gene: TRBD2
CDR3 DNA: TGCAGCGTTGGGACTAGCGGGGGACCCACAGATACGCAGTATTTT
CDR3 protein: CSVGTSGGPTDTQYF

clone size: few
V gene: TRBV5-4
J gene: TRBJ1-1
D gene: .
CDR3 DNA: TGTGCCAGCAGCTTGGGAGCAGCAGGGGTCACTGAAGCTTTCTTT
CDR3 protein: CASSLGAAGVTEAFF

clone size: .
V gene: TRBV5-8
J gene: TRBJ2-3
D gene: TRBD2
CDR3 DNA: TGTGCCAGCAGCTGGGGACTAGCGGGGGTAGACACAGATACGCAGTATTTT
CDR3 protein: CASSWGLAGVDTDTQYF

clone size: few
V gene: TRBV7-8
J gene: TRBJ2-2
D gene: .
CDR3 DNA: TGTGCCAGCAGCTTCAAAGGGACGGGCCACACCGGGGAGCTGTTTTTT
CDR3 protein: CASSFKGTGHTGELFF

clone size: few
V gene: TRBV10-2
J gene: TRBJ2-1
D gene: TRBD2
CDR3 DNA: TGCGCCAGCAGGCGCGAGGCGGGGGAGTACAATGAGCAGTTCTTC
CDR3 protein: CASRREAGEYNEQFF

clone size: few
V gene: TRBV28
J gene: TRBJ1-3
D gene: .
CDR3 DNA: TGTGCCAGCAGTTCCCGAGGGACGGCCTCTGGAAACACCATATATTTT
CDR3 protein: CASSSRGTASGNTIYF

clone size: few
V gene: TRBV6-6
J gene: TRBJ1-1
D gene: .
CDR3 DNA: TGTGCCAGCAGTTACTCGGGGACAACCACTGAAGCTTTCTTT
CDR3 protein: CASSYSGTTTEAFF

clone size: many
V gene: TRBV18
J gene: TRBJ1-1
D gene: .
CDR3 DNA: TGTGCCAGCTCACCAGATAGAGCGGGGAACACTGAAGCTTTCTTT
CDR3 protein: CASSPDRAGNTEAFF

clone size: .
V gene: TRBV5-1
J gene: TRBJ2-5
D gene: TRBD1
CDR3 DNA: TGCGCCAGCAGTCAAGGACAGGTTGGAGAGACCCAGTACTTC
CDR3 protein: CASSQGQVGETQYF

clone size: few
V gene: TRBV5-6
J gene: TRBJ1-1
D gene: .
CDR3 DNA: TGTGCCAGCAGTCACAGGGAGTACACTGAAGCTTTCTTT
CDR3 protein: CASSHREYTEAFF

clone size: .
V gene: TRBV28
J gene: TRBJ2-7
D gene: TRBD1
CDR3 DNA: TGTGCCAGCACTCTAGGGGGACAGGGAAGCCCGCAGTACTTC
CDR3 protein: CASTLGGQGSPQYF

clone size: .
V gene: TRBV6-5
J gene: TRBJ1-1
D gene: TRBD1
CDR3 DNA: TGTGCCAGCAGCCCCAGGGGGAGCACTGAAGCTTTCTTT
CDR3 protein: CASSPRGSTEAFF

clone size: few
V gene: TRBV14
J gene: TRBJ2-7
D gene: .
CDR3 DNA: TGTGCCAGCAGCCAAGTCAGGACCTACGAGCAGTACTTC
CDR3 protein: CASSQVRTYEQYF

clone size: .
V gene: TRBV6-5
J gene: TRBJ2-5
D gene: TRBD2
CDR3 DNA: TGTGCCAGCAGTTATTGGACTAGCGGAAAAGAGACCCAGTACTTC
CDR3 protein: CASSYWTSGKETQYF

clone size: few
V gene: TRBV27
J gene: TRBJ1-2
D gene: .
CDR3 DNA: TGTGCCAGCACCACTACTGGCAGCTATGGCTACACCTTC
CDR3 protein: CASTTTGSYGYTF

clone size: .
V gene: TRBV6-5
J gene: TRBJ1-5
D gene: .
CDR3 DNA: TGTGCCAGCAGTTCCAGGGAAGGCAATCAGCCCCAGCATTTT
CDR3 protein: CASSSREGNQPQHF

clone size: .
V gene: TRBV18
J gene: TRBJ2-5
D gene: TRBD1
CDR3 DNA: TGTGCCAGCGCACCGGGACAGGGGGAGACCCAGTACTTC
CDR3 protein: CASAPGQGETQYF

clone size: .
V gene: TRBV7-2
J gene: TRBJ2-1
D gene: .
CDR3 DNA: TGTGCCAGCACCCCGGATTGGGGTTCCACTGAGCAGTTCTTC
CDR3 protein: CASTPDWGSTEQFF

clone size: .
V gene: TRBV5-1
J gene: TRBJ2-1
D gene: TRBD1
CDR3 DNA: TGCGCCAGCAGCCTGGGACAGCAATACAATGAGCAGTTCTTC
CDR3 protein: CASSLGQQYNEQFF

clone size: few
V gene: TRBV2
J gene: TRBJ2-1
D gene: .
CDR3 DNA: TGTGCCAGCAGCGGACAGACCTACAATGAGCAGTTCTTC
CDR3 protein: CASSGQTYNEQFF

clone size: few
V gene: TRBV9
J gene: TRBJ2-7
D gene: TRBD2
CDR3 DNA: TGTGCCAGCAGCGTAGGCGGGGGGACCTACGAGCAGTACTTC
CDR3 protein: CASSVGGGTYEQYF

clone size: few
V gene: TRBV15
J gene: TRBJ2-3
D gene: .
CDR3 DNA: TGTGCCACCAGCAGAGATCTAATGTATTCTAGCACAGATACGCAGTATTTT
CDR3 protein: CATSRDLMYSSTDTQYF

clone size: few
V gene: TRBV5-1
J gene: TRBJ2-7
D gene: TRBD1
CDR3 DNA: TGCGCCAGCAGCTTGGCGTCAGGGGGCGACGAGCAGTACTTC
CDR3 protein: CASSLASGGDEQYF

clone size: .
V gene: TRBV10-3
J gene: TRBJ1-3
D gene: TRBD1
CDR3 DNA: TGTGCCATCAGTGGACAGGGGAGCTCTGGAAACACCATATATTTT
CDR3 protein: CAISGQGSSGNTIYF

clone size: few
V gene: TRBV7-2
J gene: TRBJ1-5
D gene: TRBD1
CDR3 DNA: TGTGCCAGCAGCTTAAGACAGGGGGAGGATCAGCCCCAGCATTTT
CDR3 protein: CASSLRQGEDQPQHF

clone size: many
V gene: TRBV2
J gene: TRBJ2-2
D gene: .
CDR3 DNA: TGTGCCAGAGGGCTCCAAACGCTGGCCGGGGAGCTGTTTTTT
CDR3 protein: CARGLQTLAGELFF

clone size: few
V gene: TRBV9
J gene: TRBJ1-2
D gene: .
CDR3 DNA: TGTGCCAGCACCTTTAGTCAGGGGAGGAACTATGGCTACACCTTC
CDR3 protein: CASTFSQGRNYGYTF

clone size: few
V gene: TRBV7-9
J gene: TRBJ1-2
D gene: .
CDR3 DNA: TGTGCCAGCAGCTTGCAGGGATGGGGCGGCTACACCTTC
CDR3 protein: CASSLQGWGGYTF

clone size: few
V gene: TRBV7-7
J gene: TRBJ2-3
D gene: .
CDR3 DNA: TGTGCTAGCAGCTCAGGGTCAGATACGCAGTATTTT
CDR3 protein: CASSSGSDTQYF

clone size: few
V gene: TRBV7-6
J gene: TRBJ2-5
D gene: TRBD2
CDR3 DNA: TGTGCCAGCAGCTCCGGGGGGGGATTGGAGACCCAGTACTTC
CDR3 protein: CASSSGGGLETQYF

clone size: few
V gene: TRBV29-1
J gene: TRBJ1-5
D gene: TRBD1
CDR3 DNA: TGCAGCGTGTGGACAGGGGACGGCCCGAATCAGCCCCAGCATTTT
CDR3 protein: CSVWTGDGPNQPQHF

clone size: few
V gene: TRBV29-1
J gene: TRBJ2-3
D gene: TRBD2
CDR3 DNA: TGCAGCTCCTCCGGACTAGCGGGGGCCAACACAGATACGCAGTATTTT
CDR3 protein: CSSSGLAGANTDTQYF

clone size: once
V gene: TRBV9
J gene: TRBJ1-1
D gene: .
CDR3 DNA: TGTGCCAGCAGCGCACAGGGAAACACTGAAGCTTTCTTT
CDR3 protein: CASSAQGNTEAFF

clone size: .
V gene: TRBV6-5
J gene: TRBJ2-5
D gene: TRBD2
CDR3 DNA: TGTGCCAGCAGACCTGTAGCGGGGGAAGGGGAGACCCAGTACTTC
CDR3 protein: CASRPVAGEGETQYF

clone size: few
V gene: TRBV9
J gene: TRBJ1-4
D gene: .
CDR3 DNA: TGTGCCAGCAGCCCGCAGATGTCTGTTAATGAAAAACTGTTTTTT
CDR3 protein: CASSPQMSVNEKLFF

clone size: .
V gene: TRBV7-2
J gene: TRBJ1-1
D gene: .
CDR3 DNA: TGTGCCAGCAGCTTAGTACCAGGGGACACTGAAGCTTTCTTT
CDR3 protein: CASSLVPGDTEAFF

clone size: .
V gene: TRBV2
J gene: TRBJ1-4
D gene: .
CDR3 DNA: TGTGCCAGCATTATATCACACTTAAATGAAAAACTGTTTTTT
CDR3 protein: CASIISHLNEKLFF

clone size: .
V gene: TRBV4-3
J gene: TRBJ2-3
D gene: .
CDR3 DNA: TGCGCCAGCAGCTCAGGGGGGGGGACAGATACGCAGTATTTT
CDR3 protein: CASSSGGGTDTQYF

clone size: few
V gene: TRBV27
J gene: TRBJ2-5
D gene: .
CDR3 DNA: TGTGCCAGCAGTTTGCCCGGGTTAGAGACCCAGTACTTC
CDR3 protein: CASSLPGLETQYF

clone size: many
V gene: TRBV25-1
J gene: TRBJ1-1
D gene: .
CDR3 DNA: TGTGCCAGCAGTGGGTATACGAACACTGAAGCTTTCTTT
CDR3 protein: CASSGYTNTEAFF

clone size: few
V gene: TRBV18
J gene: TRBJ2-5
D gene: TRBD2
CDR3 DNA: TGTGCCAGCTCACCAGCCGCGGGGGTTGAGACCCAGTACTTC
CDR3 protein: CASSPAAGVETQYF

clone size: .
V gene: TRBV7-2
J gene: TRBJ1-2
D gene: TRBD1
CDR3 DNA: TGTGCCAGCAGCCCGACAGGGGACTATGGCTACACCTTC
CDR3 protein: CASSPTGDYGYTF

clone size: .
V gene: TRBV5-1
J gene: TRBJ1-1
D gene: TRBD1
CDR3 DNA: TGCGCCAGCAGCGAGACAGGGGCCAGGAACACTGAAGCTTTCTTT
CDR3 protein: CASSETGARNTEAFF

clone size: few
V gene: TRBV27
J gene: TRBJ2-2
D gene: TRBD1
CDR3 DNA: TGTGCCAGCAGTATTCGACAGGGTGTGACCGGGGAGCTGTTTTTT
CDR3 protein: CASSIRQGVTGELFF

clone size: .
V gene: TRBV5-1
J gene: TRBJ2-2
D gene: .
CDR3 DNA: TGCGCCAGCAGCTTGAATCCAGCCCAAATAGCCGGGGAGCTGTTTTTT
CDR3 protein: CASSLNPAQIAGELFF

clone size: .
V gene: TRBV28
J gene: TRBJ1-5
D gene: TRBD1
CDR3 DNA: TGTGCCAGCAGCAGGGGACAGGGGTTAGGTCAGCCCCAGCATTTT
CDR3 protein: CASSRGQGLGQPQHF

clone size: few
V gene: TRBV9
J gene: TRBJ2-7
D gene: .
CDR3 DNA: TGTGCCAGCAGCGTAGAGGTAGGCTCGGCCTACGAGCAGTACTTC
CDR3 protein: CASSVEVGSAYEQYF

clone size: many
V gene: TRBV29-1
J gene: TRBJ2-3
D gene: .
CDR3 DNA: TGCAGCGCAAGATCGGATACGCAGTATTTT
CDR3 protein: CSARSDTQYF

clone size: .
V gene: TRBV14
J gene: TRBJ1-1
D gene: .
CDR3 DNA: TGTGCCAGCCACAGGGTAAGAAACACTGAAGCTTTCTTT
CDR3 protein: CASHRVRNTEAFF

clone size: .
V gene: TRBV5-4
J gene: TRBJ2-1
D gene: TRBD2
CDR3 DNA: TGTGCCAGCAGCTTGGATTGGGAGGGTGAGCAGTTCTTC
CDR3 protein: CASSLDWEGEQFF

clone size: many
V gene: TRBV5-1
J gene: TRBJ2-1
D gene: .
CDR3 DNA: TGCGCCAGCAGCTTAGGACAGCTTTGGGACAATGAGCAGTTCTTC
CDR3 protein: CASSLGQLWDNEQFF

clone size: few
V gene: TRBV29-1
J gene: TRBJ2-5
D gene: .
CDR3 DNA: TGCAGCGTTCTAAGGCGCCGCGGAGAGACCCAGTACTTC
CDR3 protein: CSVLRRRGETQYF